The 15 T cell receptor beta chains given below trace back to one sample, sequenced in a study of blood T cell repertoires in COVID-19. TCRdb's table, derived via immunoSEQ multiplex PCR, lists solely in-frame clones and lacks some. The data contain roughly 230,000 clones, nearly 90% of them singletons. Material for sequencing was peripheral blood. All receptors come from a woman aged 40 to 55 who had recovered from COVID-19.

CDR3 amino acids: CASRPGGAGGYTF. CDR3 DNA: TGTGCCAGCAGGCCGGGAGGGGCGGGGGGCTACACCTTC. The chain links TRBV27 to TRBJ1-2; D might be TRBD1 (5 bases). CDR3 size: 13 residues. V was clipped by 6 bases and J by 8 bases, with 16 bases between them. Germline CDR1 reads MNHEY; CDR2 reads SMNVEV (reference sequence).

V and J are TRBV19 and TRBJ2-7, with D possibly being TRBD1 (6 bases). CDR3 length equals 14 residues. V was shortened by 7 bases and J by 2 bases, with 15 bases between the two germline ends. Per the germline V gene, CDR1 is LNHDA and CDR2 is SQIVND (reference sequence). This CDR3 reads CASTPGDFPYEQYF. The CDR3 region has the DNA TGTGCCAGTACGCCAGGGGATTTCCCCTACGAGCAGTACTTC. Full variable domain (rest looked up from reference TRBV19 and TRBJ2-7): DGGITQSPKYLFRKEGQNVTLSCEQNLNHDAMYWYRQDPGQGLRLIYYSQIVNDFQKGDIAEGYSVSREKKESFPLTVTSAQKNPTAFYLCASTPGDFPYEQYFGPGTRLTVT.

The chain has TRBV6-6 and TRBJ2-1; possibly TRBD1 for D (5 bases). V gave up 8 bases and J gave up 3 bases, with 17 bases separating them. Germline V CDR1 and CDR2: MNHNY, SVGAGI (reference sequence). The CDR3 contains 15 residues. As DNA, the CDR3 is TGTGCCAGCGTCCAGGGAAATTCCGGCTACAATGAGCAGTTCTTC. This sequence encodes CASVQGNSGYNEQFF.

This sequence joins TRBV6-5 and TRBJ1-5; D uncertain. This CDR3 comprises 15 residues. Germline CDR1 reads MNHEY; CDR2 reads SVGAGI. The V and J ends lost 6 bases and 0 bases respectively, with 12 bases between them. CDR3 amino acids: CASRQVQTSNQPQHF. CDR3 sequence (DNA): TGTGCCAGCAGGCAAGTACAGACTAGCAATCAGCCCCAGCATTTT.

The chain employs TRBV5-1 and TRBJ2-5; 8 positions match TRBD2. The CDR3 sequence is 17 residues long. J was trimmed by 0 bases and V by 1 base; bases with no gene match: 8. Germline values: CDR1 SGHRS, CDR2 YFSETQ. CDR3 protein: CASSLWAASGYQETQYF. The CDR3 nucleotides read TGCGCCAGCAGCTTGTGGGCGGCTAGCGGGTACCAAGAGACCCAGTACTTC.

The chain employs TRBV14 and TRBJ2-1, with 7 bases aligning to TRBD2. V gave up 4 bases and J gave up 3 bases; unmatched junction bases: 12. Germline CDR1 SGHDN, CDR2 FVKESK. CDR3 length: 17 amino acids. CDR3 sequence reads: CASSLTLGGKLYNEQFF. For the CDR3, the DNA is TGTGCCAGCAGCCTTACCTTGGGGGGGAAACTCTACAATGAGCAGTTCTTC.

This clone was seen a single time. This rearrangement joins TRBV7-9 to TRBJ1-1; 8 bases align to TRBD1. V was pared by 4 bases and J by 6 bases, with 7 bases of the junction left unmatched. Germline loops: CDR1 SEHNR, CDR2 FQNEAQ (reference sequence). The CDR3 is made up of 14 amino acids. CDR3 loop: CASSSGQGGPEAFF. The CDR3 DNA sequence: TGTGCCAGCAGCTCAGGACAGGGCGGGCCTGAAGCTTTCTTT.

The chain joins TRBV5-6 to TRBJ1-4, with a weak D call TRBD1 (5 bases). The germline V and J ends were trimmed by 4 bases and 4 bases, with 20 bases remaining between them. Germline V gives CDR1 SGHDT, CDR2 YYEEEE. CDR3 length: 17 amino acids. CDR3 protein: CASSNRGWGLSNEKLFF. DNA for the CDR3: TGTGCCAGCAGCAATCGAGGATGGGGCCTGAGTAATGAAAAACTGTTTTTT.

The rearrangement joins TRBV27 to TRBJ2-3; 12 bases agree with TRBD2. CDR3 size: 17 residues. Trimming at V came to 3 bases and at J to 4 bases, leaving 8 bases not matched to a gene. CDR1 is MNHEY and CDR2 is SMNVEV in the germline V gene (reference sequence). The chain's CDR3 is CASSFGSSGGAADTQYF. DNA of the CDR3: TGTGCCAGCAGTTTTGGTTCTAGCGGGGGGGCAGCAGATACGCAGTATTTT.

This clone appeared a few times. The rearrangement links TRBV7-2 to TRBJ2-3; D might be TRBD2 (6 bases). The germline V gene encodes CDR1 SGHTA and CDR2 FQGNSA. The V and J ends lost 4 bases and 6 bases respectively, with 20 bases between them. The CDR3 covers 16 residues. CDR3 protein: CASSSQGPGGTDTQYF. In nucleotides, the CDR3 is TGTGCCAGCAGCTCCCAGGGTCCTGGGGGGACTGATACGCAGTATTTT. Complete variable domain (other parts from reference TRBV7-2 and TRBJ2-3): GAGVSQSPSNKVTEKGKDVELRCDPISGHTALYWYRQSLGQGLEFLIYFQGNSAPDKSGLPSDRFSAERTGGSVSTLTIQRTQQEDSAVYLCASSSQGPGGTDTQYFGPGTRLTVL.

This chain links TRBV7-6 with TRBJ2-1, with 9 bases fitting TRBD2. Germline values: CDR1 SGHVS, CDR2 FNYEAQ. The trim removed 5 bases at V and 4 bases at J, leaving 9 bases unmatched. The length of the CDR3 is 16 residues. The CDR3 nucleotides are TGTGCCAGCAGCCCCTCGGGGCTAGCGGGGTACAATGAGCAGTTCTTC. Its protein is CASSPSGLAGYNEQFF.

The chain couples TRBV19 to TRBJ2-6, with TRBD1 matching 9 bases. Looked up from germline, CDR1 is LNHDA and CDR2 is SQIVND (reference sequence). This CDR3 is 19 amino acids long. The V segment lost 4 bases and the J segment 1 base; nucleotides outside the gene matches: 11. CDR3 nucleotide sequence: TGTGCCAGTAGTAGCCCCAACCGGGACAGGGTATCTGGGGCCAACGTCCTGACTTTC. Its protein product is CASSSPNRDRVSGANVLTF.

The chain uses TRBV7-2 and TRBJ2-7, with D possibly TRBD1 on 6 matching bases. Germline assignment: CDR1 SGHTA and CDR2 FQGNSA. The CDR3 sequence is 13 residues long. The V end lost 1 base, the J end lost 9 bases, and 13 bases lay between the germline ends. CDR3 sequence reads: CASSLVDQGLQYF. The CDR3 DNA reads TGTGCCAGCAGCTTAGTTGACCAGGGGTTGCAGTACTTC. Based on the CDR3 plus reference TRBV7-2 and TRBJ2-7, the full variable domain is GAGVSQSPSNKVTEKGKDVELRCDPISGHTALYWYRQSLGQGLEFLIYFQGNSAPDKSGLPSDRFSAERTGGSVSTLTIQRTQQEDSAVYLCASSLVDQGLQYFGPGTRLTVT.

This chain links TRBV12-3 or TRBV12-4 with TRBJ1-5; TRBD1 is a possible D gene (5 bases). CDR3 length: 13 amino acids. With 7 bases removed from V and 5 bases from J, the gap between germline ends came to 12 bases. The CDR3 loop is CASTRQSDQPQHF. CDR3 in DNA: TGTGCCAGCACCAGACAGTCCGATCAGCCCCAGCATTTT.

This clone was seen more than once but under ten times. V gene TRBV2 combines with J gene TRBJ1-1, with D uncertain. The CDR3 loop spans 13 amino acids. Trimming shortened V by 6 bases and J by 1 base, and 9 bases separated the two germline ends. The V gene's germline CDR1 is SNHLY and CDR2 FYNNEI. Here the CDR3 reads CASRTQQNTEAFF. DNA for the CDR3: TGTGCCAGCAGGACTCAGCAGAACACTGAAGCTTTCTTT.